These 2 T cell receptor beta chains originate from one sample sequenced in a study of blood T cells in healthy people across ages. With a J-beta primer mix and a sample-barcoded 5' primer, a second PCR ran roughly 6 to 11 cycles. TCRdb redid the calling of the 5' RACE reads with MiXCR, one entry per CDR3 protein. In the table there are approximately 1.5 million distinct CDR3 sequences, about 31% of which are singletons. Sequencing was done on a sample of blood. These receptors were collected from a woman under 40 in good health.

Only a few counts were recorded for this clonotype. The V call is TRBV20-1, the J call TRBJ2-2; TRBD2 matches at 12 bases. Per germline, CDR1 DFQATT and CDR2 SNEGSKA (reference sequence). The V segment lost 3 bases and the J segment 3 bases; nucleotides outside the gene matches: 2. CDR3 size: 15 residues. The CDR3 reads CSARTSGSYTGELFF. The CDR3 nucleotides are TGCAGTGCTAGGACTAGCGGGAGTTACACCGGGGAGCTGTTTTTT.

The rearrangement joins TRBV12-3 or TRBV12-4 to TRBJ1-5, with 10 bases lining up with TRBD1. The V segment lost 5 bases and the J segment 8 bases; nucleotides outside the gene matches: 3. There are 13 residues in the CDR3. The CDR3: CASSRQGAEPQHF. Here the CDR3 DNA reads TGTGCCAGCAGTCGACAGGGGGCTGAGCCCCAGCATTTT.